These T cell receptor beta chains were read from a single sample in a study of blood T cell repertoires in COVID-19. Profiled with immunoSEQ multiplex PCR; TCRdb holds only in-frame clones, not every one. The table has hundreds of thousands of clones, over 80% seen once. The sequenced sample was peripheral blood. Source of these receptors: a woman in her 50s with COVID-19, enrolled during active disease. Both conserved end residues are trimmed from each CDR3. Each record gives: D gene, V gene, J gene, CDR3 protein. D genes are given only for firm matches.

-,TRBV27,TRBJ1-2,ASSLRRGVYGYT
TRBD2,TRBV7-2,TRBJ2-7,ASSLTSGGSYEQY
TRBD1,TRBV3-1/TRBV3-2,TRBJ1-2,ASSQEGQAKLYGYT
-,TRBV7-9,TRBJ1-6,ASSPAAGDDSPLH
-,TRBV25-1,TRBJ2-3,ASSARLDSGTDTQY
-,TRBV5-1,TRBJ1-2,ASSLEEYARYT
TRBD2,TRBV11-2,TRBJ2-5,ASSSYEGREETQY
TRBD1,TRBV5-6,TRBJ2-7,ASSTGTGNEQY
TRBD2,TRBV5-6,TRBJ2-3,ASSTAGGYADTQY
-,TRBV5-1,TRBJ1-3,ASSLASSGAGFTIY
TRBD2,TRBV5-1,TRBJ2-5,ASSFWGTSDSQETQY
TRBD2,TRBV19,TRBJ2-7,ASSIDTGTSVSYEQY
-,TRBV5-1,TRBJ1-5,ASSLEGGGSQPQH
-,TRBV5-4,TRBJ1-1,ASSYRAGHTEAF
TRBD1,TRBV6-5,TRBJ1-2,ASRTGSKQNYGYT
TRBD2,TRBV19,TRBJ2-5,ASSISGTSGRRRKTQY
TRBD1,TRBV19,TRBJ1-1,ASSRGQLNTEAF
TRBD2,TRBV13,TRBJ2-3,ASSLGGLAGDTDTQY
TRBD1,TRBV6-5,TRBJ1-5,ASRLRTGDQPQH
-,TRBV30,TRBJ1-2,ASPRDGGYT
TRBD1,TRBV15,TRBJ2-7,ATSPGQGASYEQY
-,TRBV7-9,TRBJ1-5,ASSLSNQPQH